These T cell receptor beta chains were read from a single sample in a study of blood T cell repertoires in COVID-19. Some clones are missing from TCRdb's copy, which holds only in-frame ones; the method was immunoSEQ multiplex PCR. The sample includes a few hundred thousand clones, about four fifths of them seen just once. Sequencing was performed on peripheral blood. The source of these receptors is a man aged 50 to 60 with active or convalescent COVID-19. Each CDR3 is given with its conserved first and last residue. Fields, in order: D gene, clone size, J gene, CDR3 length, V gene, CDR3 protein, CDR3 DNA. D genes are given only for firm matches. A row's size may be missing; if present it is once, few, many or a size class.

d_call: TRBD1
clone_size: once
j_call: TRBJ1-4
cdr3_length: 14
v_call: TRBV19
cdr3_aa: CASHRGNTNEKLFF
cdr3_nt: TGTGCCAGCCACAGGGGGAACACTAATGAAAAACTGTTTTTT

d_call: -
clone_size: -
j_call: TRBJ1-1
cdr3_length: 15
v_call: TRBV6-5
cdr3_aa: CASRDLNNRDTEAFF
cdr3_nt: TGTGCCAGCAGGGACTTAAATAACAGGGACACTGAAGCTTTCTTT

d_call: -
clone_size: few
j_call: TRBJ1-4
cdr3_length: 17
v_call: TRBV5-1
cdr3_aa: CASSPHAGPGANEKLFF
cdr3_nt: TGCGCCAGCAGCCCCCACGCGGGGCCTGGGGCTAATGAAAAACTGTTTTTT

d_call: -
clone_size: -
j_call: TRBJ1-2
cdr3_length: 16
v_call: TRBV6-5
cdr3_aa: CASSYSILSRAYGYTF
cdr3_nt: TGTGCCAGCAGTTACTCGATTCTTTCCCGCGCCTATGGCTACACCTTC

d_call: TRBD2
clone_size: -
j_call: TRBJ2-7
cdr3_length: 16
v_call: TRBV14
cdr3_aa: CASSHVLAGLSYEQYF
cdr3_nt: TGTGCCAGCAGCCATGTACTAGCGGGGCTCTCCTACGAGCAGTACTTC

d_call: -
clone_size: -
j_call: TRBJ1-4
cdr3_length: 14
v_call: TRBV6-5
cdr3_aa: CASRRTRGNEKLFF
cdr3_nt: TGTGCCAGCAGGAGGACCCGGGGTAATGAAAAACTGTTTTTT

d_call: TRBD1
clone_size: few
j_call: TRBJ1-6
cdr3_length: 13
v_call: TRBV30
cdr3_aa: CAGGQGINSPLHF
cdr3_nt: TGTGCTGGAGGACAGGGAATTAATTCACCCCTCCACTTT

d_call: TRBD2
clone_size: -
j_call: TRBJ2-1
cdr3_length: 16
v_call: TRBV4-1
cdr3_aa: CASSQTGTSGNNEQFF
cdr3_nt: TGCGCCAGCAGCCAAACCGGGACTAGCGGAAACAATGAGCAGTTCTTC

d_call: -
clone_size: -
j_call: TRBJ1-1
cdr3_length: 12
v_call: TRBV10-3
cdr3_aa: CAISDGNTEAFF
cdr3_nt: TGTGCCATCAGTGACGGTAACACTGAAGCTTTCTTT

d_call: TRBD1
clone_size: -
j_call: TRBJ1-5
cdr3_length: 13
v_call: TRBV2
cdr3_aa: CASSSDRGQPQHF
cdr3_nt: TGTGCCAGCAGCTCAGACAGGGGTCAGCCCCAGCATTTT

d_call: -
clone_size: -
j_call: TRBJ1-5
cdr3_length: 14
v_call: TRBV18
cdr3_aa: CASSRAGSNQPQHF
cdr3_nt: TGTGCCAGCTCCCGGGCGGGTAGCAATCAGCCCCAGCATTTT

d_call: -
clone_size: -
j_call: TRBJ1-2
cdr3_length: 14
v_call: TRBV28
cdr3_aa: CASSLPTGNYGYTF
cdr3_nt: TGTGCCAGCAGTCTCCCGACAGGAAACTATGGCTACACCTTC

d_call: TRBD1
clone_size: -
j_call: TRBJ1-1
cdr3_length: 15
v_call: TRBV6-5
cdr3_aa: CASSWGDRGNTEAFF
cdr3_nt: TGTGCCAGCAGTTGGGGGGACAGGGGGAACACTGAAGCTTTCTTT

d_call: TRBD1
clone_size: -
j_call: TRBJ2-7
cdr3_length: 13
v_call: TRBV12-3/TRBV12-4
cdr3_aa: CASSYRGTYEQYF
cdr3_nt: TGTGCCAGCAGTTACAGGGGTACGTACGAGCAGTACTTC

d_call: TRBD1
clone_size: -
j_call: TRBJ1-2
cdr3_length: 14
v_call: TRBV7-2
cdr3_aa: CASTLTGVEYGYTF
cdr3_nt: TGTGCCAGCACGCTGACAGGGGTGGAGTATGGCTACACCTTC

d_call: -
clone_size: -
j_call: TRBJ1-1
cdr3_length: 15
v_call: TRBV5-4
cdr3_aa: CASSLGGTANTEAFF
cdr3_nt: TGTGCCAGCAGCTTGGGAGGGACTGCCAACACTGAAGCTTTCTTT

d_call: TRBD2
clone_size: -
j_call: TRBJ2-1
cdr3_length: 16
v_call: TRBV2
cdr3_aa: CASSPASGRLDNEQFF
cdr3_nt: TGTGCCAGCAGCCCCGCTAGCGGGAGGTTAGACAATGAGCAGTTCTTC

d_call: -
clone_size: few
j_call: TRBJ1-3
cdr3_length: 16
v_call: TRBV5-1
cdr3_aa: CASSLNGGEPGNTIYF
cdr3_nt: TGCGCCAGCAGCTTGAACGGGGGGGAACCTGGAAACACCATATATTTT

d_call: -
clone_size: once
j_call: TRBJ2-1
cdr3_length: 20
v_call: TRBV5-1
cdr3_aa: CASSLGFLNWGEVVGNEQFF
cdr3_nt: TGCGCCAGCAGCTTGGGATTCTTGAATTGGGGGGAGGTGGTAGGCAATGAGCAGTTCTTC

d_call: -
clone_size: -
j_call: TRBJ2-7
cdr3_length: 14
v_call: TRBV27
cdr3_aa: CASSPRGLGNEQYF
cdr3_nt: TGTGCCAGCAGTCCGCGGGGTCTAGGGAACGAGCAGTACTTC

d_call: TRBD1
clone_size: -
j_call: TRBJ1-1
cdr3_length: 18
v_call: TRBV3-1/TRBV3-2
cdr3_aa: CASSQGPGQGAPYTEAFF
cdr3_nt: TGTGCCAGCAGCCAAGGCCCGGGACAGGGGGCCCCGTACACTGAAGCTTTCTTT

d_call: -
clone_size: few
j_call: TRBJ2-3
cdr3_length: 16
v_call: TRBV9
cdr3_aa: CASSAREGTSTDTQYF
cdr3_nt: TGTGCCAGCAGCGCCCGAGAGGGAACGAGCACAGATACGCAGTATTTT

d_call: -
clone_size: -
j_call: TRBJ1-5
cdr3_length: 16
v_call: TRBV5-5
cdr3_aa: CASSGGVTVQGQPQHF
cdr3_nt: TGTGCCAGCAGCGGTGGAGTGACAGTTCAGGGTCAGCCCCAGCATTTT

d_call: TRBD2
clone_size: -
j_call: TRBJ2-1
cdr3_length: 18
v_call: TRBV9
cdr3_aa: CASRGGTMEGTSATEQFF
cdr3_nt: TGTGCCAGCAGAGGGGGAACAATGGAGGGGACTAGCGCTACTGAGCAGTTCTTC

d_call: TRBD2
clone_size: many
j_call: TRBJ2-5
cdr3_length: 18
v_call: TRBV7-9
cdr3_aa: CASSLGVASGGWRETQYF
cdr3_nt: TGTGCCAGCAGCTTAGGGGTAGCTAGCGGGGGGTGGCGAGAGACCCAGTACTTC

d_call: -
clone_size: -
j_call: TRBJ1-2
cdr3_length: 15
v_call: TRBV19
cdr3_aa: CASSPPPGSNYGYTF
cdr3_nt: TGTGCCAGTAGTCCTCCCCCCGGGTCAAACTATGGCTACACCTTC

d_call: -
clone_size: -
j_call: TRBJ2-7
cdr3_length: 15
v_call: TRBV9
cdr3_aa: CASSVGTGSTYEQYF
cdr3_nt: TGTGCCAGCAGCGTAGGCACAGGGTCTACCTACGAGCAGTACTTC

d_call: -
clone_size: -
j_call: TRBJ2-4
cdr3_length: 13
v_call: TRBV6-2/TRBV6-3
cdr3_aa: CASSYAMRNIQYF
cdr3_nt: TGTGCCAGCAGTTACGCGATGCGAAACATTCAGTACTTC

d_call: -
clone_size: -
j_call: TRBJ2-7
cdr3_length: 15
v_call: TRBV3-1/TRBV3-2
cdr3_aa: CASSEGAESSYEQYF
cdr3_nt: TGTGCCAGCAGCGAAGGGGCCGAGAGCTCCTACGAGCAGTACTTC